The 29 T cell receptor beta chains given below trace back to one sample, sequenced in a study of identical twins. From the 5' RACE reads, TCRdb called clonotypes with MiXCR, one entry per CDR3 protein. The data hold about 520,000 distinct CDR3 sequences, with roughly 21% observed a single time. These data were likewise used in another study, on T cells expressing NK-cell markers.

The sample comprised CD4+ T cells sorted from blood. The receptors stem from a woman under 30 in good health.

The rearrangement joins TRBV29-1 to TRBJ2-1, with 9 bases that match TRBD2. The length of the CDR3 is 14 residues. The germline CDR1 and CDR2 sequences are SQVTM and ANQGSEA. Trimming at V came to 3 bases and at J to 9 bases, leaving 9 bases not matched to a gene. CDR3 DNA: TGCAGCGTTGATAGAAGCGGGGGGTCCCGTGAGCAGTTCTTC. It specifies CSVDRSGGSREQFF.

The gene calls are TRBV20-1 and TRBJ2-3; 7 bases are a match to TRBD2. The junction had 13 bases not matched to a gene; V was cut back by 6 bases and J by 4 bases. The CDR3 runs to 15 residues. Germline V gene sequence: CDR1 DFQATT, CDR2 SNEGSKA (reference sequence). The CDR3 DNA sequence: TGCAGTGCCGCAAAGCTGACTAGCCGGCCAGATACGCAGTATTTT. It is translated as CSAAKLTSRPDTQYF.

J is TRBJ2-7 and V is TRBV20-1; TRBD1 is a possible D gene (5 bases). The CDR3 is made up of 12 amino acids. V gave up 3 bases and J gave up 6 bases, with 12 bases separating them. Germline V gene sequence: CDR1 DFQATT, CDR2 SNEGSKA (reference sequence). The CDR3 here is CSARTALSEQYF. The DNA of the CDR3 is TGCAGTGCTAGGACAGCTCTCTCCGAGCAGTACTTC.

This clonotype showed up many times. The chain has TRBV5-1 and TRBJ2-1; no clear D gene. V lost 4 bases to trimming and J lost 7 bases, with 21 bases between them. Germline CDR1 is SGHRS and CDR2 is YFSETQ. There are 16 residues in the CDR3. CDR3: CASSADGPLKGNEQFF. The DNA for the CDR3 is TGCGCCAGCAGCGCCGACGGACCCCTAAAAGGAAATGAGCAGTTCTTC.

This clonotype was seen at least ten times. The chain has TRBV5-1 and TRBJ2-3; D gene unclear. Trimming took 4 bases from V and 4 from J, leaving 28 bases between them. CDR3 length equals 19 residues. Germline assignment: CDR1 SGHRS and CDR2 YFSETQ. The CDR3 nucleotides are TGCGCCAGCAGCCCCCGGGCCTTTAGGAAGCAGGATGACTCAGATACGCAGTATTTT. It yields the protein CASSPRAFRKQDDSDTQYF. The full variable domain, in which reference TRBV5-1 and TRBJ2-3 provide the parts outside the CDR3, is KAGVTQTPRYLIKTRGQQVTLSCSPISGHRSVSWYQQTPGQGLQFLFEYFSETQRNKGNFPGRFSGRQFSNSRSEMNVSTLELGDSALYLCASSPRAFRKQDDSDTQYFGPGTRLTVL.

The chain employs TRBV6-1 and TRBJ2-1; either TRBD1 or TRBD2 may fit D (5 bases each). Germline CDR1 reads MNHNS; CDR2 reads SASEGT. The V end was cut by 6 bases, the J end by 9 bases, with 21 bases between. The CDR3 totals 15 residues. CDR3 sequence (DNA): TGTGCCAGCAGGACTGGGCGCCTGTGGGACGGTGAGCAGTTCTTC. Its translation is CASRTGRLWDGEQFF.

This clonotype was counted a few times. The rearrangement joins TRBV15 to TRBJ1-2; 7 positions match TRBD1. CDR1 is LNHNV and CDR2 is YYDKDF in the germline V gene (reference sequence). The V and J ends lost 1 base and 7 bases, in that order; junction bases with no gene match: 9. This CDR3 has 15 residues. CDR3 protein: CATSRVETGRSGYTF. The CDR3, as DNA: TGTGCCACCAGCAGAGTGGAGACAGGGCGATCTGGCTACACCTTC.

This clonotype was detected a few times. The chain couples TRBV5-1 to TRBJ1-2, with D possibly being TRBD1 (5 bases). Germline-derived CDR1 and CDR2 are SGHRS and YFSETQ. This CDR3 spans 14 amino acids. Trimming left V 4 bases short and J 5 bases short, with 15 bases between. This chain's CDR3 is CASSPDPGLYGYTF. DNA of the CDR3: TGCGCCAGCAGCCCGGATCCAGGGTTGTATGGCTACACCTTC.

This clonotype was recorded a few times. This chain connects TRBV4-3 to TRBJ2-1; D call uncertain. Germline CDR1 is LGHNA and CDR2 is YSLEER. Trimming removed 0 bases from V and 8 bases from J, with 14 bases in between. CDR3 length: 15 residues. The CDR3: CASSQDLVGVDEQFF. The DNA of the CDR3 is TGCGCCAGCAGCCAAGATCTGGTAGGAGTGGATGAGCAGTTCTTC.

J is TRBJ2-1 and V is TRBV9; D is perhaps TRBD2 (6 bases). CDR1 and CDR2 (germline): SGDLS, YYNGEE. V was shortened by 0 bases and J by 8 bases, with 15 bases between the two germline ends. The CDR3 length is 15 residues. The chain's CDR3 is CASSVGIADSYEQFF. CDR3 nucleotide sequence: TGTGCCAGCAGCGTAGGGATAGCGGATAGCTATGAGCAGTTCTTC.

This clonotype was seen many times. The chain links TRBV18 to TRBJ1-6, with 7 bases aligning to TRBD1. The CDR3 spans 14 residues. V dropped 3 bases and J dropped 10; count of bases not matched to a gene: 6. Germline lookup yields CDR1 KGHSH and CDR2 LQKENI. The CDR3 protein is CASSPTGKVSPLHF. The DNA of the CDR3 is TGTGCCAGCTCACCGACAGGGAAGGTATCACCCCTCCACTTT.

This clonotype has a handful of counts. The CDR3 here is CSVHKGGGAGYTF. The DNA for the CDR3 is TGCAGCGTCCACAAGGGGGGGGGCGCTGGCTACACCTTC. V usage is TRBV29-1 and J usage is TRBJ1-2; tentatively, D is TRBD1 (6 bases). The CDR3 is 13 amino acids. V lost 6 bases and J 7 bases, leaving 18 bases between the germline ends. Germline lookup yields CDR1 SQVTM and CDR2 ANQGSEA.

The chain recombines TRBV4-2 with TRBJ2-7, with 7 bases aligning to TRBD1. Germline V gene lookup returns CDR1 LGHNA and CDR2 YNFKEQ. The CDR3 covers 15 residues. Losses at the gene ends were 0 bases for V and 4 bases for J; bases not matched to a gene: 6. CDR3 nucleotides: TGTGCCAGCAGCCAAGATTTCACGGGACAGTACGAGCAGTACTTC. Translated: CASSQDFTGQYEQYF.

The genes are TRBV6-1 and TRBJ1-1, with TRBD1 matching over 7 bases. Germline V CDR1 and CDR2: MNHNS, SASEGT. V lost 6 bases, J lost 0 bases, and 10 bases stayed unmatched. There are 16 residues in the CDR3. CDR3 amino acids: CASRDRQGGMNTEAFF. The CDR3 region has the DNA TGTGCCAGCAGGGATCGACAGGGAGGGATGAACACTGAAGCTTTCTTT.

V and J are TRBV12-3 or TRBV12-4 and TRBJ1-5; D is undetermined. The CDR3 has 14 amino acids. V shed 3 bases and J shed 3 bases, with 9 bases lying between them. CDR3 in DNA: TGTGCCAGCAGTTTCGGGGTCCCCAATCAGCCCCAGCATTTT. Its translation: CASSFGVPNQPQHF.

This clonotype has a handful of counts. DNA of the CDR3: TGCAGTGCTCCCGCCGGGACTAGCGGGGGGAGCTCCTACAATGAGCAGTTCTTC. This sequence encodes CSAPAGTSGGSSYNEQFF. The chain is built from TRBV20-1 and TRBJ2-1, with 15 bases fitting TRBD2. The CDR3 is made up of 18 amino acids. Trimming took 5 bases from V and 0 from J; bases not matched to a gene: 8. CDR1 and CDR2 from the germline V gene are DFQATT and SNEGSKA (reference sequence).

This clonotype was found a few times. This chain links TRBV7-2 with TRBJ1-5, with 11 bases that match TRBD1. The CDR3 totals 12 residues. Germline V gene sequence: CDR1 SGHTA, CDR2 FQGNSA. The ends lost 5 bases at V and 12 bases at J; junction bases unmatched: 3. CDR3 sequence reads: CASSPGQGGQHF. CDR3 DNA sequence: TGTGCCAGCAGCCCGGGACAGGGGGGCCAGCATTTT.

The chain has TRBV4-1 and TRBJ2-1; tentatively, D is TRBD1 (5 bases). Per germline, CDR1 MGHRA and CDR2 YSYEKL. The CDR3 has 19 amino acids. V was pared by 4 bases and J by 1 base, with 23 bases between. The CDR3 sequence is CASSLLRRGRSASYNEQFF. In DNA form, the CDR3 reads TGCGCCAGCAGCCTCCTAAGAAGGGGTAGGAGCGCTTCCTACAATGAGCAGTTCTTC.

The V gene is TRBV7-9, the J gene TRBJ2-7, with D hard to call. This CDR3 is 11 amino acids long. From germline, CDR1 is SEHNR and CDR2 FQNEAQ (reference sequence). V shed 0 bases and J shed 7 bases, with 4 bases lying between them. CDR3 sequence reads: CASSLAEEQYF. The CDR3 region has the DNA TGTGCCAGCAGCTTAGCTGAGGAGCAGTACTTC.

The chain combines TRBV7-2 with TRBJ1-6, with a possible D match to TRBD1 (5 bases). The CDR3 runs 15 residues. V dropped 4 bases and J dropped 3 bases, with 10 bases sitting between them. Germline V gene data show CDR1 as SGHTA and CDR2 as FQGNSA. The DNA of the CDR3 is TGTGCCAGCAGCTCCAGGGCCAGCTATAATTCACCCCTCCACTTT. Amino acids: CASSSRASYNSPLHF. Full variable domain (missing parts from reference TRBV7-2 and TRBJ1-6): GAGVSQSPSNKVTEKGKDVELRCDPISGHTALYWYRQSLGQGLEFLIYFQGNSAPDKSGLPSDRFSAERTGGSVSTLTIQRTQQEDSAVYLCASSSRASYNSPLHFGNGTRLTVT.

The gene calls are TRBV10-3 and TRBJ1-6, with 9 bases lining up with TRBD1. Germline CDR1 ENHRY, CDR2 SYGVKD. J gave up 5 bases and V 6 bases, and 2 bases lay outside the gene matches. CDR3 length: 14 residues. The CDR3 region is CAISRDRDNSPLHF. CDR3 nucleotide sequence: TGTGCCATCAGCCGGGACAGGGATAATTCACCCCTCCACTTT.

The chain links TRBV7-8 to TRBJ1-1; D might be TRBD1 (6 bases). Trimming took 3 bases from V and 9 from J, leaving 8 bases between them. CDR1 and CDR2 from the germline V gene are SGHVS and FQNEAQ. The CDR3 has 11 residues. CDR3 in DNA: TGTGCCAGCAGCTTGGACAGTCAAGCTTTCTTT. It is translated as CASSLDSQAFF. Full variable domain (rest looked up from reference TRBV7-8 and TRBJ1-1): GAGVSQSPRYKVAKRGQDVALRCDPISGHVSLFWYQQALGQGPEFLTYFQNEAQLDKSGLPSDRFFAERPEGSVSTLKIQRTQQEDSAVYLCASSLDSQAFFGQGTRLTVV.

The chain combines TRBV11-2 with TRBJ2-1; TRBD2 matches 9 bases. V shed 2 bases, J shed 8 bases, and the junction held 7 bases outside the gene matches. Germline V gives CDR1 SGHAT, CDR2 FQNNGV. This CDR3 contains 15 residues. The CDR3 loop reads CASSLTSSGADEQFF. The DNA of the CDR3 is TGTGCCAGCAGCTTAACGTCTAGCGGGGCGGATGAGCAGTTCTTC.

The sample holds a few counts of this clonotype. J is TRBJ2-1 and V is TRBV20-1; 9 nucleotides align to TRBD2. CDR1 and CDR2 from the germline V gene are DFQATT and SNEGSKA (reference sequence). The CDR3 contains 16 residues. The V gene end was trimmed by 1 base and the J gene end by 5 bases; junction bases not matched to a gene: 9. CDR3 sequence (DNA): TGCAGTGCTAGAGTGGCGGGAGGGCCGTGGAACAATGAGCAGTTCTTC. The encoded protein is CSARVAGGPWNNEQFF.

This clonotype was seen a few times. The chain is built from TRBV6-2 or TRBV6-3 and TRBJ2-7; 11 bases agree with TRBD2. The germline V gene has CDR1 MNHEY and CDR2 SVGEGT. After removal of 5 bases from V and 7 bases from J, the junction contained 10 bases not matched to a gene. The CDR3 loop spans 15 amino acids. CDR3 residues: CASSRPLAGVEEQYF. For the CDR3, the DNA is TGTGCCAGCAGTAGACCACTAGCGGGAGTTGAGGAGCAGTACTTC.

This clonotype was detected a few times. This chain links TRBV5-1 with TRBJ2-7, with D perhaps matching TRBD1 (6 bases). The CDR3 totals 14 residues. From germline, CDR1 is SGHRS and CDR2 YFSETQ. V lost 3 bases, J lost 0 bases, and 10 bases lay in between. The CDR3 nucleotides read TGCGCCAGCAGCTCTAGGGGGAACTCCTACGAGCAGTACTTC. Its protein product is CASSSRGNSYEQYF.

The gene calls are TRBV20-1 and TRBJ2-7; D is perhaps TRBD1 or TRBD2 (5 bases each). In germline, CDR1 is DFQATT, CDR2 SNEGSKA (reference sequence). V lost 1 base and J 2 bases, leaving 12 bases between the germline ends. This CDR3 contains 14 residues. CDR3 region: CSARAGTVAYEQYF. DNA of the CDR3: TGCAGTGCTAGAGCGGGGACGGTCGCCTACGAGCAGTACTTC.

This clonotype was seen more than once but under ten times. The CDR3 region has the DNA TGTGCCACCAGTGCCAGCGGGGCGAACACCGGGGAGCTGTTTTTT. Its protein product is CATSASGANTGELFF. The J gene is TRBJ2-2, the V gene TRBV24-1; TRBD2 matches 7 bases. The CDR3 loop spans 15 amino acids. The V gene's germline CDR1 is KGHDR and CDR2 SFDVKD. V shed 5 bases, J shed 0 bases, and the junction held 2 bases outside the gene matches.

V gene TRBV12-3 or TRBV12-4 combines with J gene TRBJ2-1, with 10 positions matching TRBD1. V lost 5 bases, J lost 9 bases, and 10 bases stayed unmatched. CDR3 length: 15 residues. The CDR3 protein is CASSPDRGPMGEQFF. Written as DNA, the CDR3 is TGTGCCAGCAGTCCCGACAGGGGGCCTATGGGTGAGCAGTTCTTC.